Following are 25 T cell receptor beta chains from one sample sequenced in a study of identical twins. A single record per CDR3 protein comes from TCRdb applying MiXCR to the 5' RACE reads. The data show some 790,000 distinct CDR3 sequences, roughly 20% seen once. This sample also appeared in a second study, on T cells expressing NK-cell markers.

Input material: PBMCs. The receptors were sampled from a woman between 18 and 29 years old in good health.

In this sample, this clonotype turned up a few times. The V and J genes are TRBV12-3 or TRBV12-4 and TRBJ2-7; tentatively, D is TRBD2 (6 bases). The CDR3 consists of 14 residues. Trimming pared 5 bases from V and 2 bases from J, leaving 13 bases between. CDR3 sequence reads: CASSPRREAYEQYF. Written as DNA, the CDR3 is TGTGCCAGCAGTCCGCGGCGGGAAGCCTACGAGCAGTACTTC.

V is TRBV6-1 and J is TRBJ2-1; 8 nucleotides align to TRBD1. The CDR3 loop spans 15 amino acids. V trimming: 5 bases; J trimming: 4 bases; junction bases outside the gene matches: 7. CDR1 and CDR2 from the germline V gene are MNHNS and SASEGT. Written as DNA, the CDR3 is TGTGCCAGCAGTACCGGGACAGGTGATTACAATGAGCAGTTCTTC. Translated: CASSTGTGDYNEQFF.

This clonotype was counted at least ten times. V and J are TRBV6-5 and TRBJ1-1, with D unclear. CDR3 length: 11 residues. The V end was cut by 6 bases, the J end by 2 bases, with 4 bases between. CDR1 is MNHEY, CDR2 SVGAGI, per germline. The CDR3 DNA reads TGTGCCAGCAGCATTAACACTGAAGCTTTCTTT. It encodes CASSINTEAFF.

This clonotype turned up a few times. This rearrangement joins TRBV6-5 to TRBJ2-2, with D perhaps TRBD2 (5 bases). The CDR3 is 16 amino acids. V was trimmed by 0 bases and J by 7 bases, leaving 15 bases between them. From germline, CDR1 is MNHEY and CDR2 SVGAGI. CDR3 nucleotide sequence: TGTGCCAGCAGTTACTCAAGCCCCAGCGCGGGCGGGGAGCTGTTTTTT. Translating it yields CASSYSSPSAGGELFF.

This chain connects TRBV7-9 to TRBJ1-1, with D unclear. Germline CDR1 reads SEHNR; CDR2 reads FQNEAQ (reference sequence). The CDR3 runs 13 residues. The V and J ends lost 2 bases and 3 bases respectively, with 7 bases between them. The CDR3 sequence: CASSLWEDTEAFF. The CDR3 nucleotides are TGTGCCAGCAGCTTATGGGAGGACACTGAAGCTTTCTTT.

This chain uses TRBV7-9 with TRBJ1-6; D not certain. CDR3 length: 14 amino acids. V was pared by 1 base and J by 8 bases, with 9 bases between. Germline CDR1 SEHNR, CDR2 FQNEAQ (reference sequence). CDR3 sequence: CASSLVGPDSPLHF. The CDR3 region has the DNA TGTGCCAGCAGCTTAGTAGGGCCGGATTCACCCCTCCACTTT.

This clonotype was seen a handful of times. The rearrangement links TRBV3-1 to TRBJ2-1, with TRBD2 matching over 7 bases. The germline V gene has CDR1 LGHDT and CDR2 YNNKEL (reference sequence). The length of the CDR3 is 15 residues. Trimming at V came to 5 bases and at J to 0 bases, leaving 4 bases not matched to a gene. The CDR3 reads CASSSSGTSYNEQFF. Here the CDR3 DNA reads TGTGCCAGCAGCTCCAGCGGGACCTCCTACAATGAGCAGTTCTTC.

The CDR3 here is CASSLMNKYDEQYF. CDR3 nucleotides: TGCGCCAGCAGCTTGATGAACAAGTACGACGAGCAGTACTTC. The chain couples TRBV5-1 to TRBJ2-7; D is unresolved. Germline V lookup: CDR1 SGHRS, CDR2 YFSETQ. V lost 1 base and J lost 5, with 13 bases in between. The CDR3 is 14 residues long.

CDR3: CASSYGAGARGNQYF. The CDR3 bases are TGTGCCAGCAGTTACGGGGCAGGGGCCAGGGGTAACCAGTACTTC. The J gene is TRBJ2-5, the V gene TRBV6-5, with D perhaps matching TRBD1 (6 bases). Trimming took 2 bases from V and 10 from J, leaving 20 bases between them. Germline V gene data show CDR1 as MNHEY and CDR2 as SVGAGI. This CDR3 region has 15 residues.

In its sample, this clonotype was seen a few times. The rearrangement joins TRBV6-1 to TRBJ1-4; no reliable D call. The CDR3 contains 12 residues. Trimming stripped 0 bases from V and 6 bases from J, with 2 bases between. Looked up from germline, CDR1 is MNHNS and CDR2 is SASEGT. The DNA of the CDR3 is TGTGCCAGCAGTGAAGCTTATGAAAAACTGTTTTTT. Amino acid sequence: CASSEAYEKLFF.

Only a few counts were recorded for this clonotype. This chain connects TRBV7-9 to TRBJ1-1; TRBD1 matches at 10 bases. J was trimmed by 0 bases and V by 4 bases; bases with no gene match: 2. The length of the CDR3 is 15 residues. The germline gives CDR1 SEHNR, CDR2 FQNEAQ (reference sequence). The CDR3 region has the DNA TGTGCCAGCAGCTCTGGGACAGGGGTGAACACTGAAGCTTTCTTT. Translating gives CASSSGTGVNTEAFF. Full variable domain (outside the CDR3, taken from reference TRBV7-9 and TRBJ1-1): DTGVSQNPRHKITKRGQNVTFRCDPISEHNRLYWYRQTLGQGPEFLTYFQNEAQLEKSRLLSDRFSAERPKGSFSTLEIQRTEQGDSAMYLCASSSGTGVNTEAFFGQGTRLTVV.

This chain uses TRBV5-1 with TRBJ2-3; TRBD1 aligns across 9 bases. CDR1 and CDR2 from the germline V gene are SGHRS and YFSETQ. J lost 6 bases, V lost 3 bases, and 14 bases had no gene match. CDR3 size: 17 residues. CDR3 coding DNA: TGCGCCAGCAGCTCACTACAGCGACAGGGGGGAACGGATACGCAGTATTTT. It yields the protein CASSSLQRQGGTDTQYF.

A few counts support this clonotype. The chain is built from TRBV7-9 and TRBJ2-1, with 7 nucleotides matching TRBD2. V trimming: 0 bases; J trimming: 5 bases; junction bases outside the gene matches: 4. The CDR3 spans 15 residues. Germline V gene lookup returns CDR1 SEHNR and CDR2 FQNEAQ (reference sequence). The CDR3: CASSLAASGHNEQFF. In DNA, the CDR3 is TGTGCCAGCAGCTTAGCGGCTAGCGGCCACAATGAGCAGTTCTTC. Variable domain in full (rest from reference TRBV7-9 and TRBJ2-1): DTGVSQNPRHKITKRGQNVTFRCDPISEHNRLYWYRQTLGQGPEFLTYFQNEAQLEKSRLLSDRFSAERPKGSFSTLEIQRTEQGDSAMYLCASSLAASGHNEQFFGPGTRLTVL.

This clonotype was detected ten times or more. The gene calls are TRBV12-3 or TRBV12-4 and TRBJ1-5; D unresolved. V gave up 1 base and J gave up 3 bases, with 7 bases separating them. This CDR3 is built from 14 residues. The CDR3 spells CASSLDRHNQPQHF. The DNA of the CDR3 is TGTGCCAGCAGTTTAGACAGACACAATCAGCCCCAGCATTTT.

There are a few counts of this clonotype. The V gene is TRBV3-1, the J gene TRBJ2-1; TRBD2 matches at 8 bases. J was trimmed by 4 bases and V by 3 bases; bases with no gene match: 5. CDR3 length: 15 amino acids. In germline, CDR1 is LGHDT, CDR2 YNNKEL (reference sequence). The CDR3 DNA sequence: TGTGCCAGCAGCCATAACCAGCGGGGGTACAATGAGCAGTTCTTC. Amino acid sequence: CASSHNQRGYNEQFF.

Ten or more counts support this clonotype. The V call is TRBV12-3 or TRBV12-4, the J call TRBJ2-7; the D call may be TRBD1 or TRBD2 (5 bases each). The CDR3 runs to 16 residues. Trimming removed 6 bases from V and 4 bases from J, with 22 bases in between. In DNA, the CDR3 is TGTGCCAGCAGCCAGGACGGGACGGGTTTAGTGTACGAGCAGTACTTC. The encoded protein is CASSQDGTGLVYEQYF.

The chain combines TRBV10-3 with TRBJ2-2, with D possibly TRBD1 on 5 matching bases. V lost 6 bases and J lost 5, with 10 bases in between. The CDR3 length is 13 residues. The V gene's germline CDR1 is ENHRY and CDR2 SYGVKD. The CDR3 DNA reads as TGTGCCATCAGCCCCAGGGATACCGGGGAGCTGTTTTTT. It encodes CAISPRDTGELFF.

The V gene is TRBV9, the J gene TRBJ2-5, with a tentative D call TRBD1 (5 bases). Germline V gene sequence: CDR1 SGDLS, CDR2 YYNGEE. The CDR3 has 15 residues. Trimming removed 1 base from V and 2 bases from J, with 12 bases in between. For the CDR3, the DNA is TGTGCCAGCAGCGTACTAGGGGCTGAACAAGAGACCCAGTACTTC. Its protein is CASSVLGAEQETQYF.

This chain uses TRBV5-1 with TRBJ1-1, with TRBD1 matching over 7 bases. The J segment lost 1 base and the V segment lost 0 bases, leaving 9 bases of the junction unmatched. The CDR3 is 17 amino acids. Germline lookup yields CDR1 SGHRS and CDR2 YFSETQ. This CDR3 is CASSLAGAGGTNTEAFF. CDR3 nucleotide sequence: TGCGCCAGCAGCTTGGCAGGGGCAGGGGGGACGAACACTGAAGCTTTCTTT.

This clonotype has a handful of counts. The CDR3 is CASRGTALNTEAFF. The CDR3 DNA sequence: TGCGCCAGCCGAGGGACCGCTTTGAACACTGAAGCTTTCTTT. This chain connects TRBV5-1 to TRBJ1-1, with D possibly TRBD1 on 5 matching bases. This CDR3 contains 14 residues. CDR1 is SGHRS and CDR2 is YFSETQ in the germline V gene. The V end lost 7 bases, the J end lost 0 bases, and 13 bases lay between the germline ends.

In DNA form, the CDR3 reads TGTGCCAGCAGCCAAGTACCGGCGGATACGCAGTATTTT. This codes for CASSQVPADTQYF. The V gene is TRBV3-1, the J gene TRBJ2-3; no definite D call. From germline, CDR1 is LGHDT and CDR2 YNNKEL (reference sequence). V shed 1 base and J shed 6 bases, with 8 bases lying between them. This CDR3 is 13 amino acids long.

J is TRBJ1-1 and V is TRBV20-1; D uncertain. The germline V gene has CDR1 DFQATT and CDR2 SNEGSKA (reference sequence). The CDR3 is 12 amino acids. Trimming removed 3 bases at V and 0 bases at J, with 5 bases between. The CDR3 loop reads CSARFLNTEAFF. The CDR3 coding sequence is TGCAGTGCTAGGTTTTTGAACACTGAAGCTTTCTTT.

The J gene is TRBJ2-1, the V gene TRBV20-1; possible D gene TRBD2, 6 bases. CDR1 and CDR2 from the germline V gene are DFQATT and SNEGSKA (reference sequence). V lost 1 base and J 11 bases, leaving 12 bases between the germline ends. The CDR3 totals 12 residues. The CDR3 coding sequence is TGCAGTGCTAGAGCCTTGGAGGGACAGCAGTTCTTC. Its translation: CSARALEGQQFF.

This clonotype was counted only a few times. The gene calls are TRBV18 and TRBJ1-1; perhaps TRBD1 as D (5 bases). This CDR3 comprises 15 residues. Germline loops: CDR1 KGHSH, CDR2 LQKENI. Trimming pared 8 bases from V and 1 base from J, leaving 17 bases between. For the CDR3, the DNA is TGTGCCAGCAGTCGCCGGGGGGAGCCGAACACTGAAGCTTTCTTT. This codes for CASSRRGEPNTEAFF.

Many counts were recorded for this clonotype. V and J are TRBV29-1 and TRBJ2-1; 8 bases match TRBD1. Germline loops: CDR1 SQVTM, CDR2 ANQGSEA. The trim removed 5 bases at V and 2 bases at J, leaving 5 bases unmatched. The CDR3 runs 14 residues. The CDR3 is CSVSDRGAYNEQFF. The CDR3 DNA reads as TGCAGCGTTAGCGACAGGGGTGCCTACAATGAGCAGTTCTTC.